The 2 T cell receptor beta chains presented below share a single source sample, sequenced in a study of T cells after yellow fever vaccination. TCRdb re-called the 5' RACE reads with MiXCR, one entry per CDR3 protein. The top ten hold roughly 19% of the sample, which has 250,000 to 400,000 distinct CDR3 sequences, over 3.5% seen once. Material: PBMCs, obtained 15 days after the yellow fever booster vaccination. All receptors derive from a young man who received the YFV17D yellow fever vaccine.

This clonotype has only a few counts. V and J are TRBV5-1 and TRBJ1-1; D may be TRBD1 (6 bases). Germline CDR1 reads SGHRS; CDR2 reads YFSETQ. This CDR3 is built from 15 residues. With 0 bases removed from V and 2 bases from J, the gap between germline ends came to 11 bases. The CDR3 nucleotides read TGCGCCAGCAGCTTGGGAACAGGGATTAACACTGAAGCTTTCTTT. Its translation: CASSLGTGINTEAFF.

The V and J genes are TRBV3-1 and TRBJ2-5; 11 bases fit TRBD2. CDR3 length: 16 amino acids. The germline CDR1 and CDR2 sequences are LGHDT and YNNKEL (reference sequence). With 0 bases clipped from V and 4 bases from J, the junction kept 4 bases outside the gene matches. DNA for the CDR3: TGTGCCAGCAGCCAAGAGGGGCTAGCGGGAGGAGAGACCCAGTACTTC. Residues: CASSQEGLAGGETQYF.